Included here is one T cell receptor beta chain sequence, with context. This sample stems from a study of T cells in Graves' hyperthyroidism and ophthalmopathy. Germline V gene data show CDR1 as MNHEY and CDR2 as SVGAGI. Trimming took off 5 bases at V and 9 bases at J, with 13 bases between the two ends. The CDR3 loop spans 12 amino acids. TCR beta CDR3 sequences were amplified from RNA transcripts. The HTBI primer set drove a first-round RT-PCR of the TCR CDR3. TCRdb passed the multiplex PCR reads through MiXCR, listing each CDR3 protein once. The sample consists of tens of thousands of distinct CDR3 sequences, less than 45% of them appearing once.

Sequenced sample: blood. This chain links TRBV6-5 with TRBJ1-2; D is undetermined. The clonotype originates from a young woman with Graves' hyperthyroidism. CDR3 protein: CASSRTQDSYTF. The CDR3 coding sequence is TGTGCCAGCAGTCGGACCCAGGATAGCTACACCTTC.